These T cell receptor beta chains were read from a single sample in a study of T-cell reconstitution after alpha-beta-depleted transplantation in children. Each CDR3 protein gets one entry after TCRdb re-called the PCR reads with MiXCR. The sample contains around 400,000 distinct CDR3 sequences, about a tenth of which appear only once. The sample was PBMCs from the stem cell graft donor, taken from the stem cell graft. All receptors come from a human donor who donated a stem cell graft to a child with acute myeloid leukemia. CDR3s include the opening cysteine and the closing phenylalanine or tryptophan. A D gene is named only where the DNA matches it firmly. The size of a clone is reported for some rows only, either as once, few or many, or as a class for expanded clones.

clone_size	v_call	d_call	j_call	cdr3_nt	cdr3_aa
many	TRBV7-2	TRBD1	TRBJ1-1	TGTGCCAGCAGCTCCGACAGGGCACTGAACACTGAAGCTTTCTTT	CASSSDRALNTEAFF
NA	TRBV7-6	TRBD2	TRBJ2-2	TGTGCCAGCAGCTCAGCGGGGGGGCGTGTCGGGGAGCTGTTTTTT	CASSSAGGRVGELFF
many	TRBV5-1	NA	TRBJ1-1	TGCGCCAGCAGCTTGGACAGGGACTACACTGAAGCTTTCTTT	CASSLDRDYTEAFF
NA	TRBV6-1	NA	TRBJ1-5	TGTGCCAGCCGTACCCGGGTGGGTCAGCCCCAGCATTTT	CASRTRVGQPQHF
many	TRBV4-2	NA	TRBJ2-1	TGTGCCAGCAGCCAAGATTTCAGACTCCCGACCAATGAGCAGTTCTTC	CASSQDFRLPTNEQFF
few	TRBV12-3/TRBV12-4	TRBD2	TRBJ2-7	TGTGCCAGCAAAGTAGCGGGAGGGGGTGAGCAGTACTTC	CASKVAGGGEQYF
few	TRBV29-1	NA	TRBJ1-4	TGCAGCGTCCTCGCAGGGGTCGGGAATGAAAAACTGTTTTTT	CSVLAGVGNEKLFF
NA	TRBV11-2	TRBD2	TRBJ2-5	TGTGCCAGCAGGTCCGGGACTAGCGGGAGTCACCTCCAAGAGACCCAGTACTTC	CASRSGTSGSHLQETQYF
few	TRBV5-1	NA	TRBJ1-3	TGCGCCAGCAGCTTGGGTGCGGGGAGATCTGGAAACACCATATATTTT	CASSLGAGRSGNTIYF
few	TRBV5-1	NA	TRBJ2-5	TGCGCCAGCAGCCGCTCGCGGCAAGAGACCCAGTACTTC	CASSRSRQETQYF
few	TRBV5-1	NA	TRBJ1-5	TGCGCCAGCAGCTTAAACGGCCTGGGAGGCAATCAGCCCCAGCATTTT	CASSLNGLGGNQPQHF
NA	TRBV19	NA	TRBJ1-5	TGTGCCAGTAGCCTTCCTTTTTATAGCAATCAGCCCCAGCATTTT	CASSLPFYSNQPQHF
NA	TRBV30	NA	TRBJ2-7	TGTGCCTCCGGACGCAACGCCTACGAGCAGTACTTC	CASGRNAYEQYF
NA	TRBV4-1	NA	TRBJ2-1	TGCGCCAGCAGCCCTAGCCCTTACAATGAGCAGTTCTTC	CASSPSPYNEQFF
many	TRBV9	TRBD1	TRBJ2-1	TGTGCCAGCAGCGAGGGGACAGGGGGCTTCGGTGAGCAGTTCTTC	CASSEGTGGFGEQFF
many	TRBV5-1	NA	TRBJ1-2	TGCGCCAGCAGCTTGGAGGCAGTCAACTATGGCTACACCTTC	CASSLEAVNYGYTF
NA	TRBV20-1	TRBD1	TRBJ1-5	TGCAGTGCTAGCGGGACAGGGGGATTGGGAAGACAGCCCCAGCATTTT	CSASGTGGLGRQPQHF
many	TRBV4-1	NA	TRBJ2-3	TGCGCCAGCAGCTTGACAGGAGGCGATACGCAGTATTTT	CASSLTGGDTQYF
few	TRBV20-1	NA	TRBJ2-7	TGCAGTGCTCCACAGCGACTACTCGGGGAGCAGTACTTC	CSAPQRLLGEQYF
few	TRBV29-1	NA	TRBJ2-3	TGCAGCGTTGAATGGGCTAGTTTCCCAGATACGCAGTATTTT	CSVEWASFPDTQYF
few	TRBV5-1	NA	TRBJ2-3	TGCGCCAGCAGCCCCGGACAGACTAGCACAGATACGCAGTATTTT	CASSPGQTSTDTQYF
NA	TRBV5-1	TRBD1	TRBJ1-1	TGCGCCAGCGAACGAGCGGGACAGGGGAACACTGAAGCTTTCTTT	CASERAGQGNTEAFF
NA	TRBV6-1	NA	TRBJ1-1	TGTGCCAGCAGGACCGGGACACCCGAAGCTTTCTTT	CASRTGTPEAFF
NA	TRBV5-1	TRBD1	TRBJ2-1	TGCGCCAGCAGCTCGTACAGGGGTGGCAATGAGCAGTTCTTC	CASSSYRGGNEQFF
few	TRBV12-3/TRBV12-4	NA	TRBJ2-3	TGTGCCAGCAGTGTTACTTTTGATACGCAGTATTTT	CASSVTFDTQYF
NA	TRBV20-1	NA	TRBJ2-7	TGCAGTGCCACCTCGGACTTAAGCTCCTACGAGCAGTACTTC	CSATSDLSSYEQYF
many	TRBV5-1	TRBD1	TRBJ2-5	TGCGCCAGCAGCTTCGGGACAGGGGGCTGGGAGACCCAGTACTTC	CASSFGTGGWETQYF
many	TRBV20-1	TRBD1	TRBJ1-5	TGCAGTGCAAAGGGACAGGGGGAAATTCAGCCCCAGCATTTT	CSAKGQGEIQPQHF
few	TRBV2	TRBD1	TRBJ2-1	TGTGCCAGCAGGGGATCCGGGACAGACAATGAGCAGTTCTTC	CASRGSGTDNEQFF
once	TRBV30	NA	TRBJ2-1	TGTGCCTGGAATTTAGTGGGGTACGAGCAGTTCTTC	CAWNLVGYEQFF
few	TRBV9	NA	TRBJ2-4	TGTGCCAGCAGCCCAAGTGGGGCGGAGGCGGCCAAAAACATTCAGTACTTC	CASSPSGAEAAKNIQYF
few	TRBV15	NA	TRBJ1-5	TGTGCCACCAGCAGAGATAGAGGGGGGGGGTCGCCCCAGCATTTT	CATSRDRGGGSPQHF
NA	TRBV7-8	NA	TRBJ2-2	TGTGCCAGCAGGACAAACCGGGACACCGGGGAGCTGTTTTTT	CASRTNRDTGELFF
many	TRBV5-4	TRBD2	TRBJ2-2	TGTGCCAGCAGCCCGGGACTAGCGTCCACCGGGGAGCTGTTTTTT	CASSPGLASTGELFF
few	TRBV25-1	TRBD1	TRBJ1-2	TGTGCCAGCAGTGAATCTAGGACAGGAAAAATGGAGGGCTACACCTTC	CASSESRTGKMEGYTF
NA	TRBV18	TRBD2	TRBJ2-1	TGTGCCAGCTCACCACCCGGGACTAGCGGGAGGCAAAATGGGCAGTTCTTC	CASSPPGTSGRQNGQFF
NA	TRBV10-3	TRBD1	TRBJ2-7	TGTGCCATCGGCCCCGGGGACAGGGTCTACGAGCAGTACTTC	CAIGPGDRVYEQYF
few	TRBV20-1	NA	TRBJ1-1	TGCAGTGCTAACCCTCACGACGGCGGGTCCACTGAAGCTTTCTTT	CSANPHDGGSTEAFF
few	TRBV4-1	NA	TRBJ2-7	TGCGCCAGCAGCCAGACACGTCTGACATTACTTTCGTCCTCCGAGCAGTACTTC	CASSQTRLTLLSSSEQYF
few	TRBV29-1	NA	TRBJ2-5	TGCAGCGCCCGACCTGGACAGACAGAGACCCAGTACTTC	CSARPGQTETQYF
few	TRBV25-1	NA	TRBJ1-4	TGTGCCAGCAGTGAGGGACGCCAAAATGAAAAACTGTTTTTT	CASSEGRQNEKLFF
few	TRBV20-1	NA	TRBJ2-5	TGCAGTGCTAGTGACCCGGGGTTGGGGAAAGAGACCCAGTACTTC	CSASDPGLGKETQYF
NA	TRBV25-1	NA	TRBJ2-5	TGTGCCAGCAGGTCGGGACAACAAGAGACCCAGTACTTC	CASRSGQQETQYF
NA	TRBV11-1	TRBD1	TRBJ2-6	TGTGCCAGCAGCTCGGACAGGGGAGTATTTTCTGGGGCCAACGTCCTGACTTTC	CASSSDRGVFSGANVLTF
few	TRBV15	NA	TRBJ1-5	TGTGCCACCAGCAGCCCTGTCAATCAGCCCCAGCATTTT	CATSSPVNQPQHF
few	TRBV9	TRBD1	TRBJ1-6	TGTGCCAGCAGCGTAGATCCCGACAGGGGGCTATCACCCCTCCACTTT	CASSVDPDRGLSPLHF
many	TRBV15	NA	TRBJ2-1	TGTGCCACCAGCAGAACCCTAGCAACCTACAATGAGCAGTTCTTC	CATSRTLATYNEQFF
NA	TRBV4-3	TRBD2	TRBJ2-7	TGCGCCAGCAGCCTACTGCCTGGGGGGGTCTACGAGCAGTACTTC	CASSLLPGGVYEQYF
many	TRBV27	TRBD1	TRBJ1-2	TGTGCCAGCCGGCAGGGGGCGGGAGGCTACACCTTC	CASRQGAGGYTF
few	TRBV7-2	NA	TRBJ1-1	TGTGCCAGCAGCCCTCGAGCTGTGGGGTCGAACACTGAAGCTTTCTTT	CASSPRAVGSNTEAFF
many	TRBV29-1	NA	TRBJ1-1	TGCAGCGTTGAGACAGGTACCACTGAAGCTTTCTTT	CSVETGTTEAFF
many	TRBV3-1	NA	TRBJ2-6	TGTGCCAGCAGCCAAGATGTCGGGTCTGGGGCCAACGTCCTGACTTTC	CASSQDVGSGANVLTF